This T cell receptor (beta chain) derives from a study of glioma-infiltrating T cells after dendritic cell vaccination. Study overall: At biweekly intervals, patients got three intradermal dendritic cell vaccine injections. General study points: Longer survival after dendritic cell vaccination followed higher pretreatment TIL content.

Time point specified: after dendritic cell vaccination, including at tumor progression/relapse. Regarding this clone: Its matching antigen is unknown.

From germline, CDR1 is SGHTA and CDR2 FQGNSA. V trimming: 4 bases; J trimming: 4 bases; junction bases outside the gene matches: 15. The CDR3 consists of 18 residues. Amplification used 60 V beta primers and 13 J beta primers. Method: immunoSEQ multiplex PCR; TCRdb's copy keeps in-frame clones and lacks some. The sample carries around 90,000 clones, more than 80% recorded once. Sample: blood, taken after dendritic cell vaccination. The rearrangement joins TRBV7-2 to TRBJ2-1; 8 nucleotides agree with TRBD2. This receptor was obtained from a human donor with glioblastoma. This CDR3 reads CASSSGGASGNTYNEQFF. The CDR3 coding sequence is TGTGCCAGCAGCTCGGGGGGGGCTAGCGGCAATACTTACAATGAGCAGTTCTTC.